This T cell receptor beta chain was sequenced for a study of cytomegalovirus exposure and HLA in healthy donors. PCR employed 60 Vbeta and 13 Jbeta primers. Measured with immunoSEQ multiplex PCR; TCRdb has only the in-frame clones, and not every one. The sample has about 98,000 clones, under 75% seen once; the top ten hold 1.2%. Concerning this clone: Its antigen is currently unknown.

Trimming pared 2 bases from V and 1 base from J, leaving 8 bases between. CDR1 is MDHEN, CDR2 SYDVKM, per germline. This CDR3 has 14 residues. General study points: Analysis was performed later, and it showed HLA-associated TCR beta chains to be more clonally expanded than equally common others. The CMV antigen specificity of a few CMV-associated chains was confirmed through in vitro analysis.

The sequence derives from a female donor in good health and CMV-seronegative. Sequenced: PBMCs. The genes are TRBV28 and TRBJ1-1; D call uncertain. Here the CDR3 reads CASSLPGENTEAFF. As DNA, the CDR3 is TGTGCCAGCAGTTTACCGGGTGAGAACACTGAAGCTTTCTTT.